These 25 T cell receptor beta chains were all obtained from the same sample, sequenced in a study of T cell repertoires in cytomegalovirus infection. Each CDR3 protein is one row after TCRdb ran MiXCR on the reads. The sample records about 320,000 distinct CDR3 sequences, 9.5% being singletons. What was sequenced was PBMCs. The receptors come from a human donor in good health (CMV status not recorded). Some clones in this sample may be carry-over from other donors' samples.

CDR3 DNA sequence: TGTGCCACGCAATCAGGGTTGAACACTGAAGCTTTCTTT. Translated, it gives CATQSGLNTEAFF. The V gene is TRBV15, the J gene TRBJ1-1; D perhaps matches TRBD1 (5 bases). CDR3 length: 13 amino acids. CDR1 and CDR2 from the germline V gene are LNHNV and YYDKDF (reference sequence). Trimming cost V 9 bases and J 0 bases, with 11 bases left between them.

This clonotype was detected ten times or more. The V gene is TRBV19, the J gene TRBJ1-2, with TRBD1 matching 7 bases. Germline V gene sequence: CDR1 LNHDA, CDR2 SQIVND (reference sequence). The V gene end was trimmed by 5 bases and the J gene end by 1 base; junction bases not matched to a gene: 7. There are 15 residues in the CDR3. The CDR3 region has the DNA TGTGCCAGTAGTCGACTCACAGGGGTTAACTATGGCTACACCTTC. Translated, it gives CASSRLTGVNYGYTF. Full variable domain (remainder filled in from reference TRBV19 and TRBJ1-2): DGGITQSPKYLFRKEGQNVTLSCEQNLNHDAMYWYRQDPGQGLRLIYYSQIVNDFQKGDIAEGYSVSREKKESFPLTVTSAQKNPTAFYLCASSRLTGVNYGYTFGSGTRLTVV.

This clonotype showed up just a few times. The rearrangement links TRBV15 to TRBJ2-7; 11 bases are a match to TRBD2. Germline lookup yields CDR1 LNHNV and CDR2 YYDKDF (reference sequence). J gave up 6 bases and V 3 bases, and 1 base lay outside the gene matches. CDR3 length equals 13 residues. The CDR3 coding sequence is TGTGCCACCAGCAGTAGCGGGAGGGGCGAGCAGTACTTC. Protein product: CATSSSGRGEQYF.

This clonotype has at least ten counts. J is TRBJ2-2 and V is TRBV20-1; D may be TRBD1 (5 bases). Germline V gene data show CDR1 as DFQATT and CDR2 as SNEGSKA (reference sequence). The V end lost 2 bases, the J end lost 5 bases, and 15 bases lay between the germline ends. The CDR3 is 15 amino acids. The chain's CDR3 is CSARHSRKGTGELFF. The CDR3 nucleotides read TGCAGTGCTAGACACTCTCGGAAGGGGACCGGGGAGCTGTTTTTT.

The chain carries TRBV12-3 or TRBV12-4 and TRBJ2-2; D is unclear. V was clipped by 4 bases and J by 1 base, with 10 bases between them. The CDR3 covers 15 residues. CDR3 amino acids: CASSSFLQNTGELFF. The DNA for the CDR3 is TGTGCCAGCAGTTCCTTCTTACAGAACACCGGGGAGCTGTTTTTT.

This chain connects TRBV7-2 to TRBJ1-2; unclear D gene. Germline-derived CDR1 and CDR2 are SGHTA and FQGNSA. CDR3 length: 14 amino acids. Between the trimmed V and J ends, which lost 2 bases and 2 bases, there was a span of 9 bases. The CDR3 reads CASSLNSSNYGYTF. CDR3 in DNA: TGTGCCAGCAGCTTAAACAGTTCCAACTATGGCTACACCTTC.

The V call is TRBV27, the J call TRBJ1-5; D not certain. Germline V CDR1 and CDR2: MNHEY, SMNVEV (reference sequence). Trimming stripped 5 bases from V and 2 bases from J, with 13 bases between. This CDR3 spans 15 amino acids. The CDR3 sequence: CASSPGVGGNQPQHF. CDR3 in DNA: TGTGCCAGCAGTCCGGGAGTTGGGGGCAATCAGCCCCAGCATTTT.

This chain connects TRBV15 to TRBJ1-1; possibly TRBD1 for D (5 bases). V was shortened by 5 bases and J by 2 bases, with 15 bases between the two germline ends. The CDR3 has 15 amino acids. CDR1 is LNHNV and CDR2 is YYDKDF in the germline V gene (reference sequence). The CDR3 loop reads CATSRRDQQNTEAFF. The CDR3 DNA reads TGTGCCACCAGCCGTCGGGACCAGCAAAACACTGAAGCTTTCTTT.

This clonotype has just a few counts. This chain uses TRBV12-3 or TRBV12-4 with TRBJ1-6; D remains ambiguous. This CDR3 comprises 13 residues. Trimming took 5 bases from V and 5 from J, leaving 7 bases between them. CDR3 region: CASSTTDNSPLHF. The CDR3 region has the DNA TGTGCCAGCAGTACCACCGATAATTCACCCCTCCACTTT.

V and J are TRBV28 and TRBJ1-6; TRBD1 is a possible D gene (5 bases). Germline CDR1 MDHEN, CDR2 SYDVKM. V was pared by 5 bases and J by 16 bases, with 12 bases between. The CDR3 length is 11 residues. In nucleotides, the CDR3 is TGTGCCAGCAGTCTCAGACAGAGACTCCACTTT. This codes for CASSLRQRLHF.

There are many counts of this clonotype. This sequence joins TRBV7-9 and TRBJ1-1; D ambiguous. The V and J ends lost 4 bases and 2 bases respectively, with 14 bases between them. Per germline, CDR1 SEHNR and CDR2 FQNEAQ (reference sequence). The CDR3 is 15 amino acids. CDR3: CASSSPEGGNTEAFF. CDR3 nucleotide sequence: TGTGCCAGCAGCTCACCAGAGGGAGGCAACACTGAAGCTTTCTTT.

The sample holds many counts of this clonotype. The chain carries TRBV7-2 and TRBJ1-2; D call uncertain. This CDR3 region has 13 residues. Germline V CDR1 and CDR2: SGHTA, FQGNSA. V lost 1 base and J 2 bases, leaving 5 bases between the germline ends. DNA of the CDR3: TGTGCCAGCAGCTTAGGGCCAAACTATGGCTACACCTTC. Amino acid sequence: CASSLGPNYGYTF.

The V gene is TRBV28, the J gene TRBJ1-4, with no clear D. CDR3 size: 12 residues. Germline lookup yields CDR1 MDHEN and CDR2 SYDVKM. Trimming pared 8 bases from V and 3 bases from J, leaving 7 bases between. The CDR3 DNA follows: TGTGCCAGCTTCAGCTCTAATGAAAAACTGTTTTTT. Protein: CASFSSNEKLFF.

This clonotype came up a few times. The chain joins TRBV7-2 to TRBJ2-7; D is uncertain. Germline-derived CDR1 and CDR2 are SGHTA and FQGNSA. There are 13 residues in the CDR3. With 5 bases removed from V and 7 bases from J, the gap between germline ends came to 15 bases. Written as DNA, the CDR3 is TGTGCCAGCAGCGCTACTGGTAAACTTGAGCAGTACTTC. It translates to CASSATGKLEQYF.

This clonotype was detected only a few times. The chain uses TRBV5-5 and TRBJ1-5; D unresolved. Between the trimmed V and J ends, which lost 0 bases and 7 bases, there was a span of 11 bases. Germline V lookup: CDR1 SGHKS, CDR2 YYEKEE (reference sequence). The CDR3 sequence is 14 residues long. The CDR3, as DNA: TGTGCCAGCAGCTTGGCCCTACACGAACAGCCCCAGCATTTT. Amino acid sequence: CASSLALHEQPQHF.

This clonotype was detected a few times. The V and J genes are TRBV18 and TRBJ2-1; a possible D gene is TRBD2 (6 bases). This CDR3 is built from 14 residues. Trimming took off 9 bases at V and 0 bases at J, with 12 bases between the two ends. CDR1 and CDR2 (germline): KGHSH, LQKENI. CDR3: CASRDFSSYNEQFF. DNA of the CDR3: TGTGCCAGTCGGGACTTCAGCTCCTACAATGAGCAGTTCTTC.

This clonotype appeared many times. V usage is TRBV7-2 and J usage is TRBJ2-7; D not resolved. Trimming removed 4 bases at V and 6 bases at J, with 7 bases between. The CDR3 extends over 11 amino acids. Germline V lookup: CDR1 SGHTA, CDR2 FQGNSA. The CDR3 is CASSWAAEQYF. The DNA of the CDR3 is TGTGCCAGCAGCTGGGCTGCCGAGCAGTACTTC.

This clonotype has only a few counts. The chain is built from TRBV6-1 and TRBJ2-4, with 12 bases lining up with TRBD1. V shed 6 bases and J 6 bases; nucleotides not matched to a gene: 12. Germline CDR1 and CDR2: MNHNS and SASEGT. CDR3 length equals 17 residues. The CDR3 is CASRPGQGAWVGNIQYF. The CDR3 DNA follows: TGTGCCAGCAGGCCGGGACAGGGGGCGTGGGTCGGAAACATTCAGTACTTC.

The CDR3: CASSLPGGVNEQFF. The CDR3, as DNA: TGTGCCAGCAGCTTGCCCGGGGGGGTCAATGAGCAGTTCTTC. The chain uses TRBV5-5 and TRBJ2-1, with 8 positions matching TRBD2. This CDR3 contains 14 residues. Germline lookup yields CDR1 SGHKS and CDR2 YYEKEE (reference sequence). The ends lost 1 base at V and 6 bases at J; junction bases unmatched: 3.

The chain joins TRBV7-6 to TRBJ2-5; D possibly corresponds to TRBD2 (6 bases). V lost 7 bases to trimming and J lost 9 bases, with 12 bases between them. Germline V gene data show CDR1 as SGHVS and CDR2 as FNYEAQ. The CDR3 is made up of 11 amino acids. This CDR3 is CASNPGGAQYF. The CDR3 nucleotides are TGTGCCAGCAATCCGGGCGGGGCCCAGTACTTC.

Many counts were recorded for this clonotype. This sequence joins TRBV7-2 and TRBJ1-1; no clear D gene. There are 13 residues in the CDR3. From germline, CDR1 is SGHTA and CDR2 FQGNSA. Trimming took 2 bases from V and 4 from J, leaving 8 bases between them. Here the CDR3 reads CASSLWGGTEAFF. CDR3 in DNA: TGTGCCAGCAGCTTATGGGGTGGCACTGAAGCTTTCTTT.

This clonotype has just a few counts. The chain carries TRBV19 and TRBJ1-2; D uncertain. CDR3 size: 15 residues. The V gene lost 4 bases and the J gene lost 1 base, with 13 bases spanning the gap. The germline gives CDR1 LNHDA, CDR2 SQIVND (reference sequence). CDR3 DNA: TGTGCCAGTAGTACCCCCGGCAGCGTTAACTATGGCTACACCTTC. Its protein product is CASSTPGSVNYGYTF.

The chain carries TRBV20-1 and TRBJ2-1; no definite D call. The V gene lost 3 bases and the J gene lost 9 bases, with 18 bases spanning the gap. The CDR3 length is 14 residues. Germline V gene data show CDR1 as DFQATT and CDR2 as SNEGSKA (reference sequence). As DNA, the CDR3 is TGCAGTGCTAGTTGGAAGGTCCTTGTGGGTGAGCAGTTCTTC. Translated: CSASWKVLVGEQFF.

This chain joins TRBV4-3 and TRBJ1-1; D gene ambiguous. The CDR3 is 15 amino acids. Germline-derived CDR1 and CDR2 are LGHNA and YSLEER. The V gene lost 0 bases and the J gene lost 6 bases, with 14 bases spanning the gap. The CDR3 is CASSQDGEEGAEAFF. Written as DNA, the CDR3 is TGCGCCAGCAGCCAAGATGGAGAGGAGGGCGCTGAAGCTTTCTTT.

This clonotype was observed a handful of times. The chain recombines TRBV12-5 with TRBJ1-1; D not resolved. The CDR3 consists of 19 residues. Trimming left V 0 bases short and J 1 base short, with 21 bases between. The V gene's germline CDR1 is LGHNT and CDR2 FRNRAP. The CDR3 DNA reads TGTGCTAGTGGTTTGGTACAGTCTGGCAACTCGCCCACGAACACTGAAGCTTTCTTT. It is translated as CASGLVQSGNSPTNTEAFF.